This T cell receptor beta chain was identified in a study of PD-1 blockade in classical Hodgkin lymphoma (TCRdb year 2020). About the full investigation: Nivolumab dosing was 3 mg/kg intravenously every 2 weeks, continuing until either disease progression or unacceptable toxicity. The study used TCR beta sequencing and CyTOF to define a peripheral blood immune signature of response to PD-1 blockade in classical Hodgkin lymphoma. Findings and caveats that apply to the study as a whole: Diversity was lower in patients who began nivolumab less than 1 year after ASCT, so these patients were left out of later analyses to avoid confounding by immune reconstitution. By C4D1, a significant rise was seen in CD4+ TCR diversity but not in CD8+ TCR diversity (p=0.0027 vs p=0.16), and the rise was most apparent among complete responders (p=0.02). Trial patients with a complete response had baseline diversity similar to that of newly diagnosed patients, while partial responders and progressors had significantly lower diversity. Newly diagnosed patients were reported to have lower baseline TCR diversity than healthy donors, and relapsed/refractory patients were reported to have lower baseline TCR diversity still. Only a single clinical trial cohort was studied, and what caused the repertoire differences, possibly disease activity or prior therapy, remained undefined.

Taken with the paper, the label for time point translates to: cycle 1 day 1 (C1D1), immediately before nivolumab initiation. All trial patients had relapsed after autologous stem cell transplantation, with cohorts A, B and C differing in prior brentuximab vedotin exposure. CD4+ T cells were purified from thawed PBMCs by magnetic negative selection with a Miltenyi CD4+ T cell isolation kit. The trial cohort included 50 to 60 patients with relapsed/refractory classical Hodgkin lymphoma, and each patient had a best overall response of complete response, partial response or progressive disease. Single-agent nivolumab was administered to trial patients in the multi-cohort phase II CheckMate 205 trial. An independent review committee assessed best overall response using the 2007 International Working Group response criteria. Trial PBMCs were collected just before the start of nivolumab (C1D1) and during therapy at cycle 2 day 1 and cycle 4 day 1. Peripheral blood was collected in 8 mL Vacutainer Cell Preparation Tubes, from which PBMCs were isolated by centrifugation and then cryopreserved. Purified CD4+ and CD8+ fractions were prepared only for cases where an additional PBMC sample was available. Magnetically labelled cells were removed on LS columns in a quadroMACS separator, and the flow-through was collected as the purified fraction.

Taken from the germline V gene, the CDR1 and CDR2 loops are SGDLS and YYNGEE. V has 3 bases trimmed and J has 5 bases trimmed; junction bases matching no gene number 14. The CDR3 contains 16 residues, cysteine and phenylalanine counted. Here the CDR3 DNA is all that survives: 48 bases in frame from base 1. Genomic DNA was extracted with the Qiagen DNeasy kit from unsorted PBMCs and from negatively selected CD4+ and CD8+ fractions. TCR beta CDR3 regions were subjected to amplification by immunoSEQ multiplex PCR with primers that anneal to V and J segments. Amplification bias was minimized using a synthetic immune receptor repertoire, and residual bias was removed computationally after sequencing. In the source study's methods: Custom Python scripts were used to quantify repertoire diversity as the Shannon entropy index. The unsorted, CD4+ and CD8+ repertoires were each analyzed separately, with the exception of combined analyses, where CD4+ and CD8+ sequences were merged in silico. Clonal expansion was defined as a frequency increase of at least 2-fold after treatment compared with C1D1, and clones undetected at baseline were assigned a pseudocount of 0.5. Singleton clones were defined as clones with 0 or 1 copy at C1D1, and non-singleton clones were defined as clones with 2 or more copies. By matching protein sequences in sorted samples from the same patient, clones expanded in unsorted samples were annotated as CD4+, CD8+ or unknown. Diversity changes from C1D1 to C4D1 were tested in paired samples using Wilcoxon tests. Held by TCRdb, this immuneACCESS table contains in-frame sequences only and omits some clones. Under half of the omission traces to an unresolved V gene where checked; the cause of the rest is unknown. V, J and clone size are those of that table, while D and trimming were read from the DNA. The sample table holds 25,000 or so clones, of which approximately 80% were seen once. The ten largest make up 2.4% of the sample.

Concerning this clone: The target of this receptor is not known. Per-base quality was not reported, and no clone a single base away is much larger than it.

Material: CD4+ T cells from blood, obtained at baseline. The receptor's source is a human donor with classical Hodgkin lymphoma. The V and J segments used are TRBV9 and TRBJ2-7; 7 bases in the junction line up with TRBD1. CDR3 reads: CASSASLRGQWDEQYF. The nucleotide sequence reads as follows: TGTGCCAGCAGCGCTTCTCTGAGGGGGCAGTGGGACGAGCAGTACTTC.